This T cell receptor beta chain was obtained from a study of cytomegalovirus exposure and HLA in healthy donors. Study results and caveats: Sequencing probably produced one cluster of sequence variants that were highly shared. Both high specificity and high sensitivity reportedly marked the classifier's diagnosis of cytomegalovirus status.

About this clone itself: The antigen is unknown.

The PCR made use of 60 Vbeta and 13 Jbeta primers. Assay: immunoSEQ multiplex PCR; the TCRdb copy retains only in-frame clones and omits some. There are about 77,000 clones in the sample; over 65% occur only once, and 3.5% to 4.5% lies in the top ten. The CDR3 runs 16 residues. From germline, CDR1 is SGHDT and CDR2 YYEEEE. Deletions cut 0 bases from V and 2 bases from J, with 12 bases between. The receptor was derived from a man aged 35 to 55 in good health and CMV-seronegative. The chain carries TRBV5-6 and TRBJ1-5; D not resolved. The sequencing input was PBMCs. CDR3 sequence: CASSLGGGSGNQPQHF. The CDR3 DNA follows: TGTGCCAGCAGCTTGGGCGGCGGGTCGGGCAATCAGCCCCAGCATTTT.